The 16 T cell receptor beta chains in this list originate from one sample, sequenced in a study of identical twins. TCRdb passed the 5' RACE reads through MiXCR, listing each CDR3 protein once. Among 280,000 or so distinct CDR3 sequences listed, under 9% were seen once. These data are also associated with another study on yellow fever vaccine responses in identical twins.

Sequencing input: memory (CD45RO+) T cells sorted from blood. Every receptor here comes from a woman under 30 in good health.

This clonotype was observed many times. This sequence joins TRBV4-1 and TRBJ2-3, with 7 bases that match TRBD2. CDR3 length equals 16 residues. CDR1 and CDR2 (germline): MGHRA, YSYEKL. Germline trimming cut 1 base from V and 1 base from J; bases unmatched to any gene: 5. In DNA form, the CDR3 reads TGCGCCAGCAGCCAAGTCCGGGAGGTCGGCACAGATACGCAGTATTTT. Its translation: CASSQVREVGTDTQYF.

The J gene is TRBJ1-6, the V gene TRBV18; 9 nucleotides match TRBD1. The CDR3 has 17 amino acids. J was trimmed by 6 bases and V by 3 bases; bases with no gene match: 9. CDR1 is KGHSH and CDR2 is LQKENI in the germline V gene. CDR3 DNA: TGTGCCAGCTCACCCCGTCAGACAGGGGGAGGTAATTCACCCCTCCACTTT. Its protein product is CASSPRQTGGGNSPLHF.

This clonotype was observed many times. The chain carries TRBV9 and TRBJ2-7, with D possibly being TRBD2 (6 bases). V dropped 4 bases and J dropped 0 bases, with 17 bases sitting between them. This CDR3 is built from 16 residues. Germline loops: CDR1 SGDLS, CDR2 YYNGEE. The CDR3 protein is CASSLLQRAASYEQYF. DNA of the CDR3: TGTGCCAGCAGCTTGCTACAGCGGGCTGCCTCCTACGAGCAGTACTTC.

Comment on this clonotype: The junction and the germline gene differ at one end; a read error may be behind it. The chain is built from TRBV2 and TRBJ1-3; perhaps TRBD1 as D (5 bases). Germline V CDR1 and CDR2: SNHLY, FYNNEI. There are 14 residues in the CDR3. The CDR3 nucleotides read TGTGCCAGCAGGCAGGGCAACTCTGGAAACACCACATATTTT. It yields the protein CASRQGNSGNTTYF.

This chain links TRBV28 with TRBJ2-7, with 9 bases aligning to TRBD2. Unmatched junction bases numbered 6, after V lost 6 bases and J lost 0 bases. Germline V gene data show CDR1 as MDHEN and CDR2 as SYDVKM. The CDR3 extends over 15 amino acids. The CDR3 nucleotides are TGTGCCAGCAGCCACGCGGGGGGGAGCTCCTACGAGCAGTACGTC. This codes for CASSHAGGSSYEQYV.

The CDR3 DNA sequence: TGTGCCACCAGCAAAGGTCCCTCCCAAGAGACCCAGTACTTC. Amino acid sequence: CATSKGPSQETQYF. The chain combines TRBV15 with TRBJ2-5; D call uncertain. Germline assignment: CDR1 LNHNV and CDR2 YYDKDF (reference sequence). V gave up 4 bases and J gave up 1 base, with 10 bases separating them. The CDR3 length is 14 residues. The full variable domain, in which reference TRBV15 and TRBJ2-5 provide the parts outside the CDR3, is DAMVIQNPRYQVTQFGKPVTLSCSQTLNHNVMYWYQQKSSQAPKLLFHYYDKDFNNEADTPDNFQSRRPNTSFCFLDIRSPGLGDTAMYLCATSKGPSQETQYFGPGTRLLVL.

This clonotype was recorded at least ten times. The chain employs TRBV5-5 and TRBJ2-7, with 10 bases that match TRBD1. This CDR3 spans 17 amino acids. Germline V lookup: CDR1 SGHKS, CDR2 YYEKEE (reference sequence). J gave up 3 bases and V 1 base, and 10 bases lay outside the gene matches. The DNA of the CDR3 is TGTGCCAGCAGCTTGATAGGAGGTCGGACAGGGGGCTACGAGCAGTACTTC. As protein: CASSLIGGRTGGYEQYF.

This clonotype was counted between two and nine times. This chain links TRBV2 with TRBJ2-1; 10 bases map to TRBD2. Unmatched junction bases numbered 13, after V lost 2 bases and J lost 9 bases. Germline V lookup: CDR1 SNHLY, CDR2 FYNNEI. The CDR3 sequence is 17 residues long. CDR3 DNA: TGTGCCAGCAGTGAAACCCCAGACAGCGGGAGGGTGAGTGAGCAGTTCTTC. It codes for CASSETPDSGRVSEQFF.

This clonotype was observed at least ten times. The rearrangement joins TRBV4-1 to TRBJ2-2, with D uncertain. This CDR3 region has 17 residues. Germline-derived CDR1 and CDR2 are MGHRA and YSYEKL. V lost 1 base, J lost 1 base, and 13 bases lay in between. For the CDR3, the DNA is TGCGCCAGCAGCCAAGTGGACCTGGGATTGAACACCGGGGAGCTGTTTTTT. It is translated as CASSQVDLGLNTGELFF.

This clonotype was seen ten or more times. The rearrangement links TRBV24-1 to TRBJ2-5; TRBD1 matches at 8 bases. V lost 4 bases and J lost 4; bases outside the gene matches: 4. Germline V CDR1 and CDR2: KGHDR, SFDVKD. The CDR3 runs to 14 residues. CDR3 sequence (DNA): TGTGCCACCAGTGACAACGACAGGGGAGAGACCCAGTACTTC. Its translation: CATSDNDRGETQYF.

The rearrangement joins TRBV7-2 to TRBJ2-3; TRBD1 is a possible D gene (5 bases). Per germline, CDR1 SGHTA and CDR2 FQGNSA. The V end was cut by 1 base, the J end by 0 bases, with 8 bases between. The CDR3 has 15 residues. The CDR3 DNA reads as TGTGCCAGCAGCTTAGATACAGGCAGCACAGATACGCAGTATTTT. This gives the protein CASSLDTGSTDTQYF.

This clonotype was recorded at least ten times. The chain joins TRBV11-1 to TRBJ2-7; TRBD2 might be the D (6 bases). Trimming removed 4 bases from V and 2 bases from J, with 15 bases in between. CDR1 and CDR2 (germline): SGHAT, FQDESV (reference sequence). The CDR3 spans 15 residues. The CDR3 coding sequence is TGTGCCAGCAGCTATGGGACTGGCGGCACCTACGAGCAGTACTTC. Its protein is CASSYGTGGTYEQYF. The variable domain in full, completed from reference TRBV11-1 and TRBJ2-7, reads EAEVAQSPRYKITEKSQAVAFWCDPISGHATLYWYRQILGQGPELLVQFQDESVVDDSQLPKDRFSAERLKGVDSTLKIQPAELGDSAMYLCASSYGTGGTYEQYFGPGTRLTVT.

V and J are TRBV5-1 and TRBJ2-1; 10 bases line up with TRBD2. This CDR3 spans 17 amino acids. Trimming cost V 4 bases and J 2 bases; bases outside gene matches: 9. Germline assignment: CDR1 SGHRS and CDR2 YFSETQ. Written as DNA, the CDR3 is TGCGCCAGCAGCCTGTATGGCCTAGCGGGGGCCTACAATGAGCAGTTCTTC. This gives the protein CASSLYGLAGAYNEQFF.

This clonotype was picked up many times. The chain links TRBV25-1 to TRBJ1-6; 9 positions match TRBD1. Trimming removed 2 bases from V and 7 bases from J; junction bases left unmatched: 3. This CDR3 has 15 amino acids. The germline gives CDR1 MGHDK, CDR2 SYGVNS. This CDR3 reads CASSEGQGINSPLHF. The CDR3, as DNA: TGTGCCAGCAGTGAAGGACAGGGGATAAATTCACCCCTCCACTTT.

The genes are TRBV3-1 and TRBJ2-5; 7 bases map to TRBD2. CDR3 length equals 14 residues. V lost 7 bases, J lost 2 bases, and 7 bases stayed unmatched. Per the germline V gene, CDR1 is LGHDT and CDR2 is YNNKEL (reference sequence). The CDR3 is CASKASGPQETQYF. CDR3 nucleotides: TGTGCCAGCAAAGCTAGCGGACCACAAGAGACCCAGTACTTC.

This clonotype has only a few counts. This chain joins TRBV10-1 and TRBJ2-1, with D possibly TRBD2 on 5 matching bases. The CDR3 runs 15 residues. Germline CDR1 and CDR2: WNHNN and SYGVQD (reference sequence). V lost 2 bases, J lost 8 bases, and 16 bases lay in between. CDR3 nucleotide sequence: TGCGCCAGCAGTGAGCCGGGGTATGGGGTCCATGAGCAGTTCTTC. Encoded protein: CASSEPGYGVHEQFF.